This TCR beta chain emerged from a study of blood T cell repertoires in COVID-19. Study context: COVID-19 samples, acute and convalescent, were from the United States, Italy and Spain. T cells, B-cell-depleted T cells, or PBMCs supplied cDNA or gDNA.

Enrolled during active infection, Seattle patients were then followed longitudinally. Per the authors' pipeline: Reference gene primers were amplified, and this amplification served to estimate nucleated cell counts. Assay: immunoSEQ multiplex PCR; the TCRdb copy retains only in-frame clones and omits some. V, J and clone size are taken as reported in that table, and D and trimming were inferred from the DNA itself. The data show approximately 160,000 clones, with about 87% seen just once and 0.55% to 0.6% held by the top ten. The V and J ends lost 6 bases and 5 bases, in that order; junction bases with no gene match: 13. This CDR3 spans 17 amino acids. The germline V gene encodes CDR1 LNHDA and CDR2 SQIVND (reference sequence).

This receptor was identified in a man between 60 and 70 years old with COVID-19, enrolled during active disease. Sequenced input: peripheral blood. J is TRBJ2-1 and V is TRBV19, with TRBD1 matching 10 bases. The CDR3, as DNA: TGTGCCAGTAGAGCCCAAAGCGGACAGGGGGTGAACAATGAGCAGTTCTTC. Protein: CASRAQSGQGVNNEQFF.